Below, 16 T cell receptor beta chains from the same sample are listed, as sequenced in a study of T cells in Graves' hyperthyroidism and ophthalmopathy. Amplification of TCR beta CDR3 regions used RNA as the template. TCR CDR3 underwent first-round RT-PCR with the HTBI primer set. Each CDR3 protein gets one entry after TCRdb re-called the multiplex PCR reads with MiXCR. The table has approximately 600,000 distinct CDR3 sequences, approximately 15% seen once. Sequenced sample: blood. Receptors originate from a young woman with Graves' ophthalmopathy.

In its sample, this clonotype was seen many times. The CDR3 DNA reads as TGTGCCAGCAGAGTAGCGGGAGGGCCGGGAAATGAGCAGTTCTTC. It translates to CASRVAGGPGNEQFF. The V and J genes are TRBV27 and TRBJ2-1; TRBD2 matches at 11 bases. There are 15 residues in the CDR3. V shed 6 bases, J shed 7 bases, and the junction held 8 bases outside the gene matches. Germline CDR1 reads MNHEY; CDR2 reads SMNVEV (reference sequence).

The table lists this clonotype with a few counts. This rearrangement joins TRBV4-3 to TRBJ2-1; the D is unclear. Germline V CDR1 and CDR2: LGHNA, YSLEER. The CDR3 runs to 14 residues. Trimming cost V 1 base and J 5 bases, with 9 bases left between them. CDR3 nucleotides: TGCGCCAGCAGCCAAGTTGTGTCCAACAATGAGCAGTTCTTC. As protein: CASSQVVSNNEQFF.

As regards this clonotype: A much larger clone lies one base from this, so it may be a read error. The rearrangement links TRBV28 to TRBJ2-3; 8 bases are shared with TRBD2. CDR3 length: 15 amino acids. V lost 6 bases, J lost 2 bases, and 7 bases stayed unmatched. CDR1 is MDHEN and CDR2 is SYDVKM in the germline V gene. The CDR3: CASSTPGGPTDTQYF. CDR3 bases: TGTGCCAGCAGCACCCCGGGGGGGCCCACAGATACGCAGTATTTT. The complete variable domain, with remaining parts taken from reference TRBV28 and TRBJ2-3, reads DVKVTQSSRYLVKRTGEKVFLECVQDMDHENMFWYRQDPGLGLRLIYFSYDVKMKEKGDIPEGYSVSREKKERFSLILESASTNQTSMYLCASSTPGGPTDTQYFGPGTRLTVL.

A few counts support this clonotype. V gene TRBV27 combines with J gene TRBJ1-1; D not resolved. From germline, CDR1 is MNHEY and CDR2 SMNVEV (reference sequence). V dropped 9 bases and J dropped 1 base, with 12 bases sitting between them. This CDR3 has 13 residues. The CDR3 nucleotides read TGTGCCAGTTTCCCAGGACGGAACACTGAAGCTTTCTTT. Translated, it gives CASFPGRNTEAFF.

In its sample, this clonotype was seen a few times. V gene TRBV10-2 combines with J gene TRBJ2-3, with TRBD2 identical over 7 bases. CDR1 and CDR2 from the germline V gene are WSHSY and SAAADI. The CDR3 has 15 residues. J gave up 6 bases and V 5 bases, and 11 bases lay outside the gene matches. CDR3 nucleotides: TGCGCCAGCAGTTTCGAGCGGGACCTGGGGGATACGCAGTATTTT. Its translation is CASSFERDLGDTQYF.

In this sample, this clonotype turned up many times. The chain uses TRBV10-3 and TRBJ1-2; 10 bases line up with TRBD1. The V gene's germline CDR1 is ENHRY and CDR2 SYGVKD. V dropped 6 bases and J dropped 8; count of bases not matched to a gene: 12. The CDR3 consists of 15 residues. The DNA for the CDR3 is TGTGCCATCAGCAGGTTGGGACAGGGGATCGACGGCTACACCTTC. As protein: CAISRLGQGIDGYTF.

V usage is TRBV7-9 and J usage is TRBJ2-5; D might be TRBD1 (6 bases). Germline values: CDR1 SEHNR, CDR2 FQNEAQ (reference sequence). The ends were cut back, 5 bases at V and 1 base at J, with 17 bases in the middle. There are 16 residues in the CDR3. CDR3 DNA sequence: TGTGCCAGCAGCCAAGGGGGATCCGGGACCCAAGAGACCCAGTACTTC. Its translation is CASSQGGSGTQETQYF. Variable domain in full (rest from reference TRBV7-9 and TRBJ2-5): DTGVSQNPRHKITKRGQNVTFRCDPISEHNRLYWYRQTLGQGPEFLTYFQNEAQLEKSRLLSDRFSAERPKGSFSTLEIQRTEQGDSAMYLCASSQGGSGTQETQYFGPGTRLLVL.

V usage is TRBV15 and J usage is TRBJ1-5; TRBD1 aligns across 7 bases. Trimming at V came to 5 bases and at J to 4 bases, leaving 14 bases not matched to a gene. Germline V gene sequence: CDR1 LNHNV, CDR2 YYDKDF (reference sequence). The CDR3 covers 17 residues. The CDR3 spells CATSAQLGDRLNQPQHF. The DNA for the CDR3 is TGTGCCACCAGCGCCCAGCTAGGGGACAGACTAAATCAGCCCCAGCATTTT.

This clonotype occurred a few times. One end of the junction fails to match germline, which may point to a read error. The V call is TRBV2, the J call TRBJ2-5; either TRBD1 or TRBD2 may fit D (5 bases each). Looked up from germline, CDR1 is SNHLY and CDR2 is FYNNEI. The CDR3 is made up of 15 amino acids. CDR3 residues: CTSSEGAAGGETQYF. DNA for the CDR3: TGTACCAGCAGTGAAGGGGCCGCGGGTGGGGAGACCCAGTACTTC.

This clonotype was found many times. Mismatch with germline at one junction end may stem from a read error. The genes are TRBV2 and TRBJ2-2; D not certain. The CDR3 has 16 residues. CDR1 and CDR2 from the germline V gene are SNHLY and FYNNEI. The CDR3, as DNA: TGTGCCGGCAGTGACAATAAGGGTCGTATGGCCGGGGAGCTGTTTTTT. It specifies CAGSDNKGRMAGELFF.

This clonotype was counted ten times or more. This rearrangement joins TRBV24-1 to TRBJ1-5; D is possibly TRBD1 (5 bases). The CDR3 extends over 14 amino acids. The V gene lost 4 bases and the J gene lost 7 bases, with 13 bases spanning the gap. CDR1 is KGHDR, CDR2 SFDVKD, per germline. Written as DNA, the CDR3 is TGTGCCACCAGTGACGACCAGGGTCGACAGCCCCAGCATTTT. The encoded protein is CATSDDQGRQPQHF.

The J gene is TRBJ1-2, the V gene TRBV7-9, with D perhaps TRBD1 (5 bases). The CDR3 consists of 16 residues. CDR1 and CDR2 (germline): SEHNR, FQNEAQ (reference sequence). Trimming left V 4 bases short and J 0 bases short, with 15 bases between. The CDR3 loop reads CASSSSDTSANYGYTF. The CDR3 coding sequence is TGTGCCAGCAGCTCTTCGGACACGTCGGCTAACTATGGCTACACCTTC.

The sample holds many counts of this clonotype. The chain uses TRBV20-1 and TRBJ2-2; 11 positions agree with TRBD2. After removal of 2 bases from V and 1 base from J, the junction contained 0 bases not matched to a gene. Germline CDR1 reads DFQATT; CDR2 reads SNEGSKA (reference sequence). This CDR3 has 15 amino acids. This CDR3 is CSARLAGGNTGELFF. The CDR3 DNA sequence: TGCAGTGCTAGACTAGCGGGAGGGAACACCGGGGAGCTGTTTTTT.

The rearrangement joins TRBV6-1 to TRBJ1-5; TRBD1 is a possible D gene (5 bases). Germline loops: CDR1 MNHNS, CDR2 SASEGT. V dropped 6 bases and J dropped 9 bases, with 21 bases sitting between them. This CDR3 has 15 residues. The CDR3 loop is CASRGLGGRIGPQHF. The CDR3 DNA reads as TGTGCCAGCAGGGGCCTCGGGGGGAGGATAGGGCCCCAGCATTTT.

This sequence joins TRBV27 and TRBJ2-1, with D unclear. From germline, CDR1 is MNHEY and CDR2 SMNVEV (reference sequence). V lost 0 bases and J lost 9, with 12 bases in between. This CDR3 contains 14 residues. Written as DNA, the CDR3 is TGTGCCAGCAGTTTATCGATTGAACTGCCTGAGCAGTTCTTC. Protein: CASSLSIELPEQFF.

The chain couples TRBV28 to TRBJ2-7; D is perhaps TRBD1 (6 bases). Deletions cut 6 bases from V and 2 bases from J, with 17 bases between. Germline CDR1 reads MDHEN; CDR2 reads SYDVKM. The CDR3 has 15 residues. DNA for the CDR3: TGTGCCAGCAGAGATACAGGGACCTTTACCTACGAGCAGTACTTC. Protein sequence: CASRDTGTFTYEQYF.